One T cell receptor beta chain is described in this entry. The CDR3 runs 14 residues. Germline V gene data show CDR1 as MNHNS and CDR2 as SASEGT. The J segment lost 5 bases and the V segment lost 7 bases, leaving 8 bases of the junction unmatched. The donors, nominally healthy at sampling, likely had unrecorded immune exposures. This PCR relied on a set of 60 Vbeta primers and 13 Jbeta primers. Data came from immunoSEQ multiplex PCR; TCRdb stores just in-frame clones and leaves some out. Among 220,000 or so clones, around 75% were seen once, and the ten largest hold less than 2%. The data belong to a study of cytomegalovirus exposure and HLA in healthy donors.

This clonotype was obtained from a woman aged 25 to 39 in good health and CMV-seronegative. The specimen sequenced was PBMCs. This rearrangement joins TRBV6-1 to TRBJ2-1; the match to TRBD2 covers 7 bases. The DNA of the CDR3 is TGTGCCAGCATCCCCGGGAGGCACAACAATGAGCAGTTCTTC. It specifies CASIPGRHNNEQFF.